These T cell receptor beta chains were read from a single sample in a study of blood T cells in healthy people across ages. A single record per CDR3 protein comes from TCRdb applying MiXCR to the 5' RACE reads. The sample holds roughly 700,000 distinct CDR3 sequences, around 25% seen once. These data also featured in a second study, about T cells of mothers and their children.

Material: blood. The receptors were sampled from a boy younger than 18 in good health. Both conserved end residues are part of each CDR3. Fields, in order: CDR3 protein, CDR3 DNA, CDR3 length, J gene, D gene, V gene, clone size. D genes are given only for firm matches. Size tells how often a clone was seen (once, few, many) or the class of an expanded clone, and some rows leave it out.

CDR3aa: CASSPDRTRTDTQYF; CDR3nt: TGTGCCAGCAGTCCAGACAGGACCCGCACAGATACGCAGTATTTT; len: 15; j_gene: TRBJ2-3; d_gene: NA; v_gene: TRBV12-3/TRBV12-4; abundance: NA
CDR3aa: CASSPTTGLYEQYF; CDR3nt: TGTGCCAGCAGCCCCACGACGGGCCTTTACGAGCAGTACTTC; len: 14; j_gene: TRBJ2-7; d_gene: NA; v_gene: TRBV3-1; abundance: NA
CDR3aa: CASSVTYSNEKLFF; CDR3nt: TGTGCTAGCAGCGTAACCTATTCTAATGAAAAACTGTTTTTT; len: 14; j_gene: TRBJ1-4; d_gene: NA; v_gene: TRBV9; abundance: NA
CDR3aa: CASSQDRAGGVNEQFF; CDR3nt: TGTGCCAGCAGCCAAGATAGAGCGGGGGGTGTCAATGAGCAGTTCTTC; len: 16; j_gene: TRBJ2-1; d_gene: TRBD2; v_gene: TRBV3-1; abundance: NA
CDR3aa: CSVEDYVAGEQFF; CDR3nt: TGCAGCGTTGAAGATTACGTGGCGGGAGAGCAGTTCTTC; len: 13; j_gene: TRBJ2-1; d_gene: NA; v_gene: TRBV29-1; abundance: NA
CDR3aa: CASSLGGSTFF; CDR3nt: TGTGCCAGCAGCTTGGGAGGGTCGACTTTCTTT; len: 11; j_gene: TRBJ1-1; d_gene: NA; v_gene: TRBV5-6; abundance: few
CDR3aa: CASSYSRWRGRDTQYF; CDR3nt: TGTGCCAGCAGTTACTCGCGGTGGAGGGGGCGGGATACGCAGTATTTT; len: 16; j_gene: TRBJ2-3; d_gene: NA; v_gene: TRBV6-7; abundance: NA
CDR3aa: CSARDFRVGTQYF; CDR3nt: TGCAGTGCTAGAGATTTTAGGGTTGGGACCCAGTACTTC; len: 13; j_gene: TRBJ2-5; d_gene: NA; v_gene: TRBV20-1; abundance: NA
CDR3aa: CASSQEFRMYNEQFF; CDR3nt: TGCGCCAGCAGCCAAGAATTTAGGATGTACAATGAGCAGTTCTTC; len: 15; j_gene: TRBJ2-1; d_gene: NA; v_gene: TRBV4-1; abundance: few
CDR3aa: CASSYLGAGLSYEQYF; CDR3nt: TGTGCCAGCAGTTACCTGGGAGCGGGGCTTTCCTACGAGCAGTACTTC; len: 16; j_gene: TRBJ2-7; d_gene: TRBD2; v_gene: TRBV6-5; abundance: few
CDR3aa: CASSYGAEAVNEKLFF; CDR3nt: TGTGCCAGCAGTTACGGGGCCGAGGCAGTCAATGAAAAACTGTTTTTT; len: 16; j_gene: TRBJ1-4; d_gene: NA; v_gene: TRBV6-5; abundance: few
CDR3aa: CASRGVYNEQFF; CDR3nt: TGCGCCAGCAGAGGCGTCTACAATGAGCAGTTCTTC; len: 12; j_gene: TRBJ2-1; d_gene: NA; v_gene: TRBV5-1; abundance: NA
CDR3aa: CSAPRAGGPGQFF; CDR3nt: TGCAGTGCCCCTAGGGCGGGAGGGCCCGGGCAGTTCTTC; len: 13; j_gene: TRBJ2-1; d_gene: TRBD2; v_gene: TRBV20-1; abundance: NA
CDR3aa: CASSRNPGYEQYF; CDR3nt: TGTGCCAGCAGTCGGAACCCAGGCTACGAGCAGTACTTC; len: 13; j_gene: TRBJ2-7; d_gene: NA; v_gene: TRBV7-2; abundance: many
CDR3aa: CASTSLGFGNEKLFF; CDR3nt: TGTGCCAGCACCTCATTGGGTTTCGGTAATGAAAAACTGTTTTTT; len: 15; j_gene: TRBJ1-4; d_gene: NA; v_gene: TRBV7-9; abundance: NA
CDR3aa: CASSLDLGLGGKVYEQYF; CDR3nt: TGTGCCAGCAGCTTAGATCTTGGATTGGGCGGGAAGGTCTACGAGCAGTACTTC; len: 18; j_gene: TRBJ2-7; d_gene: NA; v_gene: TRBV11-2; abundance: NA
CDR3aa: CASSLERGRTDTQYF; CDR3nt: TGTGCCAGCAGTTTGGAGCGGGGACGCACAGATACGCAGTATTTT; len: 15; j_gene: TRBJ2-3; d_gene: TRBD2; v_gene: TRBV6-2/TRBV6-3; abundance: few
CDR3aa: CASSFSGSVGEQYF; CDR3nt: TGTGCCAGCAGTTTTAGCGGGAGTGTTGGCGAGCAGTACTTC; len: 14; j_gene: TRBJ2-7; d_gene: TRBD2; v_gene: TRBV28; abundance: NA
CDR3aa: CASSQGDREAEAFF; CDR3nt: TGTGCCAGCAGCCAGGGGGACAGGGAAGCTGAAGCTTTCTTT; len: 14; j_gene: TRBJ1-1; d_gene: TRBD1; v_gene: TRBV7-9; abundance: NA
CDR3aa: CASSPLQGVETQYF; CDR3nt: TGTGCCAGCAGTCCCTTACAGGGGGTGGAGACCCAGTACTTC; len: 14; j_gene: TRBJ2-5; d_gene: TRBD1; v_gene: TRBV28; abundance: NA
CDR3aa: CASSHGQGSTDTQYF; CDR3nt: TGTGCCAGCAGCCACGGACAGGGGAGCACAGATACGCAGTATTTT; len: 15; j_gene: TRBJ2-3; d_gene: TRBD1; v_gene: TRBV3-1; abundance: few
CDR3aa: CASRRVPNTEAFF; CDR3nt: TGTGCCAGCCGTAGGGTTCCGAACACTGAAGCTTTCTTT; len: 13; j_gene: TRBJ1-1; d_gene: NA; v_gene: TRBV6-5; abundance: few
CDR3aa: CASSLDPLTDTQYF; CDR3nt: TGTGCCAGCAGCTTGGACCCCCTTACAGATACGCAGTATTTT; len: 14; j_gene: TRBJ2-3; d_gene: NA; v_gene: TRBV28; abundance: NA
CDR3aa: CASSQGQPSTDTQYF; CDR3nt: TGTGCCAGCAGCCAAGGCCAACCTAGCACAGATACGCAGTATTTT; len: 15; j_gene: TRBJ2-3; d_gene: NA; v_gene: TRBV3-1; abundance: NA
CDR3aa: CASRLAGGLSYNEQFF; CDR3nt: TGTGCCAGCCGCCTAGCGGGGGGGCTATCCTACAATGAGCAGTTCTTC; len: 16; j_gene: TRBJ2-1; d_gene: TRBD2; v_gene: TRBV2; abundance: few
CDR3aa: CASSQTSGVLSSTDTQYF; CDR3nt: TGCGCCAGCAGCCAAACTAGCGGGGTCTTGTCTAGCACAGATACGCAGTATTTT; len: 18; j_gene: TRBJ2-3; d_gene: TRBD2; v_gene: TRBV4-1; abundance: few
CDR3aa: CASSLLGGGLGKTQYF; CDR3nt: TGTGCCAGCAGCTTACTCGGGGGGGGCCTCGGGAAGACCCAGTACTTC; len: 16; j_gene: TRBJ2-5; d_gene: TRBD2; v_gene: TRBV7-2; abundance: few
CDR3aa: CASSETSGRPPEQYF; CDR3nt: TGTGCCAGCAGTGAGACTAGCGGGAGACCGCCCGAGCAGTACTTC; len: 15; j_gene: TRBJ2-7; d_gene: TRBD2; v_gene: TRBV28; abundance: NA
CDR3aa: CASSQLRVGTYGYTF; CDR3nt: TGTGCCAGCAGCCAACTGAGAGTTGGGACTTACGGCTACACCTTC; len: 15; j_gene: TRBJ1-2; d_gene: NA; v_gene: TRBV3-1; abundance: few
CDR3aa: CASSLPSDSNTEAFF; CDR3nt: TGTGCCAGCAGTTTACCCTCGGACTCGAACACTGAAGCTTTCTTT; len: 15; j_gene: TRBJ1-1; d_gene: NA; v_gene: TRBV28; abundance: few
CDR3aa: CATSGGYSGANVLTF; CDR3nt: TGTGCCACCAGTGGGGGGTACTCTGGGGCCAACGTCCTGACTTTC; len: 15; j_gene: TRBJ2-6; d_gene: NA; v_gene: TRBV24-1; abundance: few
CDR3aa: CSVDAGPQETQYF; CDR3nt: TGCAGCGTTGATGCAGGGCCTCAAGAGACCCAGTACTTC; len: 13; j_gene: TRBJ2-5; d_gene: NA; v_gene: TRBV29-1; abundance: few
CDR3aa: CASEWGRLDYGYTF; CDR3nt: TGTGCCAGCGAGTGGGGGCGCTTGGACTATGGCTACACCTTC; len: 14; j_gene: TRBJ1-2; d_gene: NA; v_gene: TRBV5-6; abundance: NA
CDR3aa: CSVGGLNGNPDTQYF; CDR3nt: TGCAGCGTTGGGGGATTGAACGGGAACCCAGATACGCAGTATTTT; len: 15; j_gene: TRBJ2-3; d_gene: NA; v_gene: TRBV29-1; abundance: few
CDR3aa: CAISGSGGEQFF; CDR3nt: TGTGCCATCAGTGGTTCGGGCGGTGAGCAGTTCTTC; len: 12; j_gene: TRBJ2-1; d_gene: NA; v_gene: TRBV10-3; abundance: few
CDR3aa: CASSLGLNGNIQHF; CDR3nt: TGTGCCAGCAGTTTGGGGCTAAACGGAAACATTCAGCACTTC; len: 14; j_gene: TRBJ2-4; d_gene: NA; v_gene: TRBV27; abundance: NA
CDR3aa: CASSQGTGLYEKLFF; CDR3nt: TGCGCCAGCAGCCAAGGGACAGGGTTATACGAAAAACTGTTTTTT; len: 15; j_gene: TRBJ1-4; d_gene: TRBD1; v_gene: TRBV4-3; abundance: few
CDR3aa: CAGSLGEESLAGRQFF; CDR3nt: TGTGCCGGCAGCTTAGGTGAGGAGAGCCTAGCGGGAAGGCAGTTCTTC; len: 16; j_gene: TRBJ2-1; d_gene: TRBD2; v_gene: TRBV7-9; abundance: NA
CDR3aa: CASSLSGGTGAYEQYF; CDR3nt: TGTGCCAGCAGTTTATCGGGTGGGACAGGGGCCTACGAGCAGTACTTC; len: 16; j_gene: TRBJ2-7; d_gene: TRBD1; v_gene: TRBV28; abundance: NA
CDR3aa: CSARLTGAYEQYF; CDR3nt: TGCAGTGCTAGATTGACAGGGGCCTACGAGCAGTACTTC; len: 13; j_gene: TRBJ2-7; d_gene: TRBD1; v_gene: TRBV20-1; abundance: NA
CDR3aa: CASSLGRVYNEQFF; CDR3nt: TGTGCCAGCAGCTTAGGGCGGGTCTACAATGAGCAGTTCTTC; len: 14; j_gene: TRBJ2-1; d_gene: NA; v_gene: TRBV11-3; abundance: few
CDR3aa: CASSQATNTEAFF; CDR3nt: TGTGCCAGCAGTCAGGCTACGAACACTGAAGCTTTCTTT; len: 13; j_gene: TRBJ1-1; d_gene: NA; v_gene: TRBV28; abundance: few
CDR3aa: CASSFLGQGYEQYF; CDR3nt: TGTGCCAGCAGCTTTCTCGGGCAGGGCTACGAGCAGTACTTC; len: 14; j_gene: TRBJ2-7; d_gene: NA; v_gene: TRBV7-2; abundance: NA
CDR3aa: CASSPTGFGTEAFF; CDR3nt: TGTGCCAGCAGCCCCACAGGGTTTGGTACTGAAGCTTTCTTT; len: 14; j_gene: TRBJ1-1; d_gene: NA; v_gene: TRBV7-2; abundance: few
CDR3aa: CASSPGLTAGKNTEAFF; CDR3nt: TGTGCCAGCAGCCCCGGTCTCACAGCGGGAAAGAACACTGAAGCTTTCTTT; len: 17; j_gene: TRBJ1-1; d_gene: NA; v_gene: TRBV11-1; abundance: NA